This is a list of T cell receptor beta chains from one sample in a study of immune heterogeneity within non-small cell lung tumors. TCRdb redid the calling of the multiplex PCR reads with MiXCR, one entry per CDR3 protein. The repertoire has 10,000 to 15,000 distinct CDR3 sequences, about 23% of them found once; the top ten carry around an eighth. The material sequenced was lung tumor tissue. The source is a man in his forties or fifties with non-small cell lung cancer. CDR3s include the opening cysteine and the closing phenylalanine or tryptophan. D genes are given only for firm matches. Clone sizes are given selectively: once, few, many, or a class where the clone is expanded.

>TRBJ2-7|TRBD1|TRBV10-3|many
CAISVDRGAYEQYF
TGTGCCATCAGTGTTGACAGGGGGGCATACGAGCAGTACTTC
>TRBJ1-1|TRBD1|TRBV20-1|many
CSAGTGDTEAFF
TGCAGTGCTGGGACAGGGGACACTGAAGCTTTCTTT
>TRBJ2-3|TRBD2|TRBV9|few
CASSVSGLAGSTDTQYF
TGTGCCAGCAGCGTATCGGGACTAGCGGGGAGCACAGATACGCAGTATTTT
>TRBJ2-5|NA|TRBV9|many
CASSGVGETQYF
TGTGCCAGCAGCGGGGTGGGGGAGACCCAGTACTTC
>TRBJ1-1|NA|TRBV11-2|few
CASSFEAGWKGMNTEAFF
TGTGCCAGCAGCTTCGAGGCGGGTTGGAAAGGAATGAACACTGAAGCTTTCTTT
>TRBJ2-1|TRBD2|TRBV20-1|many
CSATREAPYNEQFF
TGCAGTGCTACCCGGGAGGCCCCCTACAATGAGCAGTTCTTC
>TRBJ2-1|TRBD1|TRBV20-1|few
CSAGHRGKGSDEQFF
TGCAGTGCTGGCCACAGGGGAAAAGGGTCCGATGAGCAGTTCTTC
>TRBJ2-7|NA|TRBV20-1|many
CSAREGGLPPYEQYF
TGCAGTGCTAGAGAGGGGGGGCTCCCTCCCTACGAGCAGTACTTC
>TRBJ2-3|TRBD2|TRBV2|many
CAGGAGGNPSTDTQYF
TGTGCCGGGGGGGCGGGGGGGAACCCTAGCACAGATACGCAGTATTTT
>TRBJ1-5|NA|TRBV28|many
CASSLPDSNQPQHF
TGTGCCAGCAGTTTACCCGATAGCAATCAGCCCCAGCATTTT
>TRBJ2-7|TRBD1|TRBV6-1|many
CASSYRDRGSYEQYF
TGTGCCAGCAGTTATAGGGACAGGGGTTCCTACGAGCAGTACTTC
>TRBJ2-1|TRBD2|TRBV3-1|NA
CASGWKGRAQGQFF
TGTGCCAGCGGGTGGAAAGGGAGGGCACAAGGGCAGTTCTTC
>TRBJ2-1|TRBD2|TRBV6-1|many
CASSGLAGGYNEQFF
TGTGCCAGCAGTGGACTAGCGGGAGGCTACAATGAGCAGTTCTTC
>TRBJ1-1|NA|TRBV20-1|many
CSALHLNTEAFF
TGCAGTGCGCTTCATCTGAACACTGAAGCTTTCTTT
>TRBJ2-2|NA|TRBV7-9|few
CASKEGGARTGELFF
TGTGCCAGCAAAGAGGGGGGCGCGAGAACCGGGGAGCTGTTTTTT
>TRBJ2-7|TRBD2|TRBV3-1|many
CASSPLTSGYEQYF
TGTGCCAGCAGCCCACTGACTAGCGGCTACGAGCAGTACTTC
>TRBJ2-2|TRBD2|TRBV5-6|few
CASRKKLTSGGPFNTGELFF
TGTGCCAGCAGAAAGAAACTGACTAGCGGGGGGCCTTTCAACACCGGGGAGCTGTTTTTT
>TRBJ1-1|NA|TRBV2|many
CASSEQPTEAFF
TGTGCCAGCAGTGAACAACCCACTGAAGCTTTCTTT
>TRBJ1-6|NA|TRBV5-6|few
CASSLYGYNSPLHF
TGTGCCAGCAGCTTGTATGGGTATAATTCACCCCTCCACTTT
>TRBJ2-3|NA|TRBV20-1|many
CSAPTANSGTDTQYF
TGCAGTGCCCCCACCGCGAACTCCGGCACAGATACGCAGTATTTT
>TRBJ2-1|TRBD1|TRBV27|medium-sized
CASSLGTAIYNEQFF
TGTGCCAGCAGTTTGGGGACAGCAATATACAATGAGCAGTTCTTC
>TRBJ1-5|NA|TRBV6-2/TRBV6-3|many
CASSSPRRNNQPQHF
TGTGCCAGCAGTTCCCCGAGACGGAACAATCAGCCCCAGCATTTT
>TRBJ2-1|TRBD2|TRBV5-8|many
CASSLGLAGDNEQFF
TGTGCCAGCAGCTTGGGACTAGCGGGAGACAATGAGCAGTTCTTC
>TRBJ2-6|NA|TRBV29-1|medium-sized
CSVARLGANVLTF
TGCAGCGTTGCCAGGCTTGGGGCCAACGTCCTGACTTTC
>TRBJ2-7|TRBD1|TRBV3-1|NA
CASSQAGTELIEQYF
TGTGCCAGCAGCCAAGCGGGGACAGAGTTAATCGAGCAGTACTTC
>TRBJ1-1|TRBD1|TRBV25-1|many
CATSKGTGTMNTEAFF
TGTGCCACCTCAAAAGGGACAGGGACAATGAACACTGAAGCTTTCTTT